This entry lists 23 T cell receptor beta chains sequenced from one sample in a study of blood T cells in healthy people across ages. The use of a sample-barcoded 5' primer and a J-beta primer mix characterized a second PCR of about 6 to 12 cycles. TCRdb recomputed calls from the 5' RACE reads with MiXCR, one row per CDR3 protein. The repertoire holds some 1 million distinct CDR3 sequences, more than 40% seen once, with approximately 17% in the top ten. The sample comprised blood. The receptors derive from a woman in her sixties or seventies in good health.

CDR3: CASGGTSGGAYEQYF. The DNA of the CDR3 is TGTGCCAGCGGCGGGACTAGCGGGGGAGCCTACGAGCAGTACTTC. The chain is built from TRBV2 and TRBJ2-7; TRBD2 agrees at 14 bases. With 8 bases clipped from V and 2 bases from J, the junction kept 5 bases outside the gene matches. The CDR3 length is 15 residues. In germline, CDR1 is SNHLY, CDR2 FYNNEI.

V is TRBV4-1 and J is TRBJ2-1; D possibly corresponds to TRBD2 (6 bases). Trimming removed 0 bases from V and 13 bases from J, with 16 bases in between. CDR3 length equals 14 residues. Per the germline V gene, CDR1 is MGHRA and CDR2 is YSYEKL. Here the CDR3 reads CASSQEPGGETQFF. DNA of the CDR3: TGCGCCAGCAGCCAAGAACCCGGGGGAGAGACCCAGTTCTTC.

A few counts support this clonotype. The V and J genes are TRBV29-1 and TRBJ2-7, with D hard to call. In germline, CDR1 is SQVTM, CDR2 ANQGSEA. Trimming cost V 6 bases and J 2 bases, with 11 bases left between them. This CDR3 comprises 12 residues. The CDR3, as DNA: TGCAGCGTAGGGAACCTTGCCTACGAGCAGTACTTC. This sequence encodes CSVGNLAYEQYF.

About this clonotype itself: Possible read error: a much larger clone is one base away. The chain combines TRBV12-3 or TRBV12-4 with TRBJ1-2; D may be TRBD1 (6 bases). The V end was cut by 3 bases, the J end by 2 bases, with 22 bases between. This CDR3 is built from 18 residues. For the CDR3, the DNA is TGTGCCAGCAGTTTTAGGGTTTGGGGGCAGGGAAGGAACTATGGCTACACCTTC. Translating it yields CASSFRVWGQGRNYGYTF.

This clonotype came up once. The chain uses TRBV14 and TRBJ2-1; D is tentatively TRBD1 or TRBD2 (6 bases each). The V gene's germline CDR1 is SGHDN and CDR2 FVKESK. This CDR3 spans 19 amino acids. Trimming took off 0 bases at V and 0 bases at J, with 18 bases between the two ends. The CDR3 spells CASSQEGGRSLSSYNEQFF. The CDR3, as DNA: TGTGCCAGCAGCCAAGAAGGGGGGAGGTCGCTTTCCTCCTACAATGAGCAGTTCTTC.

The chain employs TRBV7-9 and TRBJ2-5; D may be TRBD1 or TRBD2 (6 bases each). The V and J ends lost 5 bases and 1 base respectively, with 14 bases between them. Germline V gives CDR1 SEHNR, CDR2 FQNEAQ (reference sequence). This CDR3 comprises 15 residues. DNA for the CDR3: TGTGCCAGCAGCCGTCGATGGGGGGCCCAAGAGACCCAGTACTTC. This gives the protein CASSRRWGAQETQYF. Complete variable domain (other parts from reference TRBV7-9 and TRBJ2-5): DTGVSQNPRHKITKRGQNVTFRCDPISEHNRLYWYRQTLGQGPEFLTYFQNEAQLEKSRLLSDRFSAERPKGSFSTLEIQRTEQGDSAMYLCASSRRWGAQETQYFGPGTRLLVL.

The V gene is TRBV20-1, the J gene TRBJ2-5; 7 bases are a match to TRBD2. V lost 4 bases, J lost 4 bases, and 12 bases stayed unmatched. The CDR3 extends over 15 amino acids. CDR1 and CDR2 (germline): DFQATT, SNEGSKA (reference sequence). The CDR3 region has the DNA TGCAGTGCTACCCAGACTGGCGGGAGACGAGAGACCCAGTACTTC. It encodes CSATQTGGRRETQYF.

As for this clonotype: This sequence may be a read error, since a much larger clone differs from it by one base. The chain has TRBV10-3 and TRBJ1-2; TRBD1 matches 10 bases. This CDR3 has 14 residues. The V gene's germline CDR1 is ENHRY and CDR2 SYGVKD. In nucleotides, the CDR3 is TGTGCCATCAGTGTGGTGACAGGGGGCTATGACTACACCTTC. This codes for CAISVVTGGYDYTF.

This chain links TRBV3-1 with TRBJ2-1; 7 bases agree with TRBD2. The ends lost 3 bases at V and 10 bases at J; junction bases unmatched: 6. Germline V gene sequence: CDR1 LGHDT, CDR2 YNNKEL (reference sequence). CDR3 length equals 13 residues. The DNA for the CDR3 is TGTGCCAGCAGCCAGATAACTAGCGTAGAGCAGTTCTTC. It codes for CASSQITSVEQFF.

V is TRBV5-1 and J is TRBJ2-4; the match to TRBD1 covers 9 bases. Germline loops: CDR1 SGHRS, CDR2 YFSETQ. V trimming: 2 bases; J trimming: 7 bases; junction bases outside the gene matches: 7. This CDR3 is built from 15 residues. The CDR3 bases are TGCGCCAGCAGCTTAGAAGGGACAGGGAGGAACATTCAGTACTTC. This gives the protein CASSLEGTGRNIQYF. Drawing the rest from reference TRBV5-1 and TRBJ2-4, the complete variable domain is KAGVTQTPRYLIKTRGQQVTLSCSPISGHRSVSWYQQTPGQGLQFLFEYFSETQRNKGNFPGRFSGRQFSNSRSEMNVSTLELGDSALYLCASSLEGTGRNIQYFGAGTRLSVL.

The genes are TRBV7-7 and TRBJ2-3; maybe TRBD1 (6 bases). V shed 1 base and J shed 4 bases, with 9 bases lying between them. There are 14 residues in the CDR3. The V gene's germline CDR1 is SSHAT and CDR2 FNYEAQ (reference sequence). The CDR3 loop reads CASSLGTGPDTQYF. The CDR3 DNA reads TGTGCCAGCAGCTTAGGTACAGGGCCAGATACGCAGTATTTT. Combining the CDR3 with reference TRBV7-7 and TRBJ2-3 gives the whole variable domain GAGVSQSPRYKVTKRGQDVTLRCDPISSHATLYWYQQALGQGPEFLTYFNYEAQPDKSGLPSDRFSAERPEGSISTLTIQRTEQRDSAMYRCASSLGTGPDTQYFGPGTRLTVL.

The count of this clonotype is one. The gene calls are TRBV12-3 or TRBV12-4 and TRBJ2-1; 7 positions match TRBD2. The V gene end was trimmed by 2 bases and the J gene end by 7 bases; junction bases not matched to a gene: 8. The CDR3 totals 15 residues. Here the CDR3 DNA reads TGTGCCAGCAGTTTAAGTGCGGGAGCGGGGAATGAGCAGTTCTTC. It codes for CASSLSAGAGNEQFF.

This sequence joins TRBV10-3 and TRBJ2-4; D not resolved. The J call may be wrong; the DNA end is better matched by TRBJ2-7. This CDR3 is built from 12 residues. From germline, CDR1 is ENHRY and CDR2 SYGVKD. The CDR3 DNA follows: TGTGCCATCAGTGAGGCAGCCTACGAGCAGTACTTC. Translation gives CAISEAAYEQYF.

The chain recombines TRBV15 with TRBJ2-1; TRBD2 matches at 8 bases. The germline V gene has CDR1 LNHNV and CDR2 YYDKDF (reference sequence). V lost 3 bases and J lost 7; bases outside the gene matches: 8. The CDR3 runs 15 residues. The DNA for the CDR3 is TGTGCCACCAGCAGTCGAGCGGGAGATGGGAATGAGCAGTTCTTC. This sequence encodes CATSSRAGDGNEQFF.

The chain recombines TRBV27 with TRBJ2-1; 9 positions match TRBD2. J lost 9 bases, V lost 8 bases, and 17 bases had no gene match. The germline V gene has CDR1 MNHEY and CDR2 SMNVEV (reference sequence). The CDR3 length is 16 residues. CDR3 residues: CASSSFTGLAGSEQFF. CDR3 nucleotides: TGTGCCAGCTCCTCATTTACGGGCCTAGCGGGAAGTGAGCAGTTCTTC.

A few counts support this clonotype. The rearrangement joins TRBV9 to TRBJ2-3; no definite D call. The CDR3 totals 16 residues. Germline-derived CDR1 and CDR2 are SGDLS and YYNGEE. V lost 2 bases and J lost 0, with 13 bases in between. CDR3 sequence (DNA): TGTGCCAGCAGCGTTAGACGGACCGTCAGCACAGATACGCAGTATTTT. This sequence encodes CASSVRRTVSTDTQYF.

Only a few counts were recorded for this clonotype. The gene calls are TRBV7-3 and TRBJ2-5, with a tentative D call TRBD2 (5 bases). CDR3 length equals 17 residues. Germline V gene sequence: CDR1 SGHTA, CDR2 FQGTGA. V lost 5 bases and J 11 bases, leaving 30 bases between the germline ends. In DNA form, the CDR3 reads TGTGCCAGCAGCCCCCTCCCCACTAAGGGAGATTACAATGAGCAGTACTTC. Protein sequence: CASSPLPTKGDYNEQYF. The full variable domain, rest sourced from reference TRBV7-3 and TRBJ2-5, is GAGVSQTPSNKVTEKGKYVELRCDPISGHTALYWYRQSLGQGPEFLIYFQGTGAADDSGLPNDRFFAVRPEGSVSTLKIQRTERGDSAVYLCASSPLPTKGDYNEQYFGPGTRLLVL.

This chain links TRBV28 with TRBJ2-7; 8 bases are a match to TRBD2. Germline CDR1 reads MDHEN; CDR2 reads SYDVKM. V shed 6 bases, J shed 5 bases, and the junction held 15 bases outside the gene matches. This CDR3 has 16 residues. The CDR3 protein is CASSRGVWREVHEQYF. The CDR3 coding sequence is TGTGCCAGCAGCCGGGGGGTCTGGCGGGAGGTTCACGAGCAGTACTTC.

V gene TRBV2 combines with J gene TRBJ2-4, with 10 bases lining up with TRBD2. The DNA end is more similar to TRBJ2-7, so the J call may be wrong. Germline CDR1 reads SNHLY; CDR2 reads FYNNEI. This CDR3 is built from 15 residues. The CDR3 reads CASSERLAGGYEQYF. The DNA of the CDR3 is TGTGCCAGCAGTGAACGACTAGCGGGTGGGTACGAGCAGTACTTC.

The chain is built from TRBV11-2 and TRBJ2-7; 11 nucleotides match TRBD2. V trimming: 5 bases; J trimming: 3 bases; junction bases outside the gene matches: 12. Germline V gene data show CDR1 as SGHAT and CDR2 as FQNNGV. This CDR3 has 17 residues. Written as DNA, the CDR3 is TGTGCCAGCAGCCCACCCCCAGGGACTAGCGGACTCTACGAGCAGTACTTC. Its translation: CASSPPPGTSGLYEQYF.

For this clonotype: A far larger clone is one nucleotide away, so this likely arose from a read error. The genes are TRBV4-2 and TRBJ2-7; 9 bases agree with TRBD2. Germline loops: CDR1 LGHNA, CDR2 YNFKEQ. This CDR3 is 14 amino acids long. CDR3 coding DNA: TGTGTCAGCAGCCTTAGCGGGAGCTCCTACGAGCAGTACTTC. As protein: CVSSLSGSSYEQYF.

V gene TRBV29-1 combines with J gene TRBJ2-1; the match to TRBD2 covers 11 bases. The germline gives CDR1 SQVTM, CDR2 ANQGSEA. The CDR3 contains 13 residues. J gave up 5 bases and V 6 bases, and 3 bases lay outside the gene matches. CDR3 sequence reads: CSVTSGTNNEQFF. The DNA of the CDR3 is TGCAGCGTGACTAGCGGGACTAACAATGAGCAGTTCTTC.

The chain is built from TRBV5-1 and TRBJ1-1, with D tentatively TRBD1 (5 bases). V dropped 4 bases and J dropped 1 base, with 14 bases sitting between them. This CDR3 spans 15 amino acids. Germline V CDR1 and CDR2: SGHRS, YFSETQ. In DNA form, the CDR3 reads TGCGCCAGCAGCGCCCCAGGGTTTTCGAACACTGAAGCTTTCTTT. This encodes CASSAPGFSNTEAFF.